A single sample is the source of the 9 T cell receptor beta chains below, sequenced in a study of T-cell memory formation after mild COVID-19. MiXCR, run by TCRdb on the 5' RACE reads, gives a single entry per CDR3 protein. The sample shows approximately 110,000 distinct CDR3 sequences, about a fifth of them seen only once. The sequenced sample consisted of PBMCs or a T cell subset sorted from them (not recorded which). Receptors were obtained from a young man who had mild COVID-19 (a few samples of this study predate the infection). Cell type and time point are not known.

V is TRBV6-6 and J is TRBJ2-7; 11 bases match TRBD2. The germline V gene has CDR1 MNHNY and CDR2 SVGAGI (reference sequence). The junction had 3 bases not matched to a gene; V was cut back by 5 bases and J by 0 bases. The CDR3 sequence is 15 residues long. CDR3 sequence (DNA): TGTGCCAGCAGTCTAGCGGGGGGAGTCTCCTACGAGCAGTACGTC. Its protein product is CASSLAGGVSYEQYV.

The chain links TRBV7-3 to TRBJ2-3; D is possibly TRBD2 (6 bases). Germline V gene lookup returns CDR1 SGHTA and CDR2 FQGTGA. V lost 5 bases and J lost 0, with 15 bases in between. The CDR3 has 16 amino acids. CDR3 DNA sequence: TGTGCCAGCAGCCTTGGTAGCGGAGCTAGCACAGATACGCAGTATTTT. Translating gives CASSLGSGASTDTQYF.

The chain recombines TRBV5-1 with TRBJ2-5; TRBD1 agrees at 7 bases. The CDR3 is 14 amino acids. CDR1 SGHRS and CDR2 YFSETQ come from the germline V gene. V trimming: 5 bases; J trimming: 0 bases; junction bases outside the gene matches: 4. CDR3 sequence (DNA): TGCGCCAGCAGTCTCCAGGGGGACCAAGAGACCCAGTACTTC. It codes for CASSLQGDQETQYF.

V is TRBV20-1 and J is TRBJ2-7; possibly TRBD1 or TRBD2 for D (5 bases each). The germline V gene encodes CDR1 DFQATT and CDR2 SNEGSKA (reference sequence). There are 14 residues in the CDR3. The V gene lost 5 bases and the J gene lost 1 base, with 15 bases spanning the gap. The CDR3 bases are TGCAGTGCTCCCCGTGGGGGTAGGTCCTACGAGCAGTACTTC. Translating it yields CSAPRGGRSYEQYF.

In this sample, this clonotype turned up a few times. The J gene is TRBJ2-1, the V gene TRBV4-3; 7 bases fit TRBD1. In germline, CDR1 is LGHNA, CDR2 YSLEER. The CDR3 length is 14 residues. V shed 0 bases and J 6 bases; nucleotides not matched to a gene: 2. The CDR3 is CASSQDAGGNEQFF. In DNA, the CDR3 is TGCGCCAGCAGCCAAGATGCAGGGGGCAATGAGCAGTTCTTC.

This clonotype was counted a few times. The chain uses TRBV5-1 and TRBJ2-2; D is uncertain. CDR1 SGHRS and CDR2 YFSETQ come from the germline V gene. The V end was cut by 0 bases, the J end by 5 bases, with 11 bases between. The CDR3 length is 15 residues. The CDR3 loop is CASSLAVGGTGELFF. The CDR3 coding sequence is TGCGCCAGCAGCTTGGCCGTTGGTGGAACCGGGGAGCTGTTTTTT.

This clonotype was recorded a few times. The chain joins TRBV12-3 or TRBV12-4 to TRBJ1-6; possible D gene TRBD1, 5 bases. The CDR3 covers 15 residues. Trimming stripped 4 bases from V and 6 bases from J, with 13 bases between. This CDR3 is CASSWGPWSNSPLHF. The CDR3 nucleotides are TGTGCCAGCAGTTGGGGCCCCTGGAGTAATTCACCCCTCCACTTT.

V and J are TRBV12-3 or TRBV12-4 and TRBJ2-5, with D possibly matching TRBD1 (6 bases). This CDR3 comprises 14 residues. The V end lost 5 bases, the J end lost 2 bases, and 12 bases lay between the germline ends. The CDR3 DNA reads TGTGCCAGCAGTCAGACAGGTCTACAAGAGACCCAGTACTTC. Translating gives CASSQTGLQETQYF.

This clonotype turned up a few times. This chain connects TRBV18 to TRBJ1-1; TRBD1 matches at 7 bases. There are 14 residues in the CDR3. The junction had 6 bases not matched to a gene; V was cut back by 4 bases and J by 4 bases. Germline values: CDR1 KGHSH, CDR2 LQKENI. The CDR3 sequence: CASSLGGSGTEAFF. In DNA, the CDR3 is TGTGCCAGCTCACTAGGGGGCTCGGGCACTGAAGCTTTCTTT.